The sequence of this T cell receptor (beta chain) was determined in a study of pediatric ulcerative colitis. Points on this clone: Its cognate antigen is unknown.

Notes on the study in general: A couple of patients' blood samples yielded substantially fewer templates.

Assay: immunoSEQ multiplex PCR; the TCRdb copy retains only in-frame clones and omits some. The sample consists of 54,000 or so clones, over 70% of them appearing once. The length of the CDR3 is 15 residues. CDR1 and CDR2 (germline): MNHNY, SVGAGI (reference sequence). Trimming cost V 7 bases and J 6 bases, with 21 bases left between them. The sequencing sample was made of blood. This TCR was sampled from a boy between 5 and 17 years old who was a control in a study of pediatric ulcerative colitis. The genes are TRBV6-6 and TRBJ1-2, with D maybe TRBD1 (5 bases). CDR3 sequence: CASTSKQGSIDGYTF. The CDR3 coding sequence is TGTGCCAGCACCTCGAAGCAGGGAAGTATCGATGGCTACACCTTC.